Each of the 6 T cell receptor beta chains below was sequenced from the same sample in a study of blood T cell repertoires in COVID-19. The data were produced by immunoSEQ multiplex PCR, yet TCRdb's version contains in-frame clones alone and is incomplete. The data hold some 300,000 clones, with approximately 86% observed a single time. What was sequenced was peripheral blood. These receptors originate from an older woman with COVID-19, enrolled during active disease.

This clone was seen more than once but under ten times. The rearrangement joins TRBV1 to TRBJ1-3; whether TRBD1, the table's D call, matches the DNA was not checked. TRBV1 is a pseudogene. The CDR3 contains 15 residues. The CDR3 protein is CTSSRYRAAGNTIYF. The CDR3 coding sequence is TGCACCAGCAGCCGCTACAGGGCGGCTGGAAACACCATATATTTT.

This clone occurred a few times. V and J are TRBV2 and TRBJ1-6; D gene uncertain. V shed 4 bases and J shed 10 bases, with 11 bases lying between them. CDR1 and CDR2 from the germline V gene are SNHLY and FYNNEI. The CDR3 runs to 13 residues. CDR3 in DNA: TGTGCCAGCAGTGTGACTAATCCCTCACCCCTCCACTTT. Residues: CASSVTNPSPLHF.

The rearrangement joins TRBV19 to TRBJ2-3; 10 nucleotides align to TRBD1. Looked up from germline, CDR1 is LNHDA and CDR2 is SQIVND (reference sequence). The CDR3 runs 16 residues. The V and J ends lost 2 bases and 3 bases, in that order; junction bases with no gene match: 5. CDR3 nucleotide sequence: TGTGCCAGTAGTATACGCGACAGGGGGCAAACAGATACGCAGTATTTT. Its translation is CASSIRDRGQTDTQYF.

The rearrangement uses TRBV12-3 or TRBV12-4 and TRBJ2-7; weak D call: TRBD2 (6 bases). This CDR3 spans 13 amino acids. With 4 bases removed from V and 4 bases from J, the gap between germline ends came to 11 bases. CDR3 DNA: TGTGCCAGCAGTTGGGGGGAAAAGTACGAGCAGTACTTC. Translating gives CASSWGEKYEQYF.

V and J are TRBV12-3 or TRBV12-4 and TRBJ1-1; no clear D gene. V lost 3 bases, J lost 0 bases, and 5 bases lay in between. The CDR3 sequence is 13 residues long. The CDR3 nucleotides are TGTGCCAGCAGTTTTAGTCTGAACACTGAAGCTTTCTTT. This gives the protein CASSFSLNTEAFF.

This clone turned up a few times. The chain recombines TRBV7-2 with TRBJ1-3; TRBD1 agrees at 8 bases. The CDR3 has 14 residues. Losses at the gene ends were 3 bases for V and 4 bases for J; bases not matched to a gene: 2. CDR1 SGHTA and CDR2 FQGNSA come from the germline V gene. The CDR3 bases are TGTGCCAGCAGCTTTACAGGGGGAGGAAACACCATATATTTT. Protein product: CASSFTGGGNTIYF.